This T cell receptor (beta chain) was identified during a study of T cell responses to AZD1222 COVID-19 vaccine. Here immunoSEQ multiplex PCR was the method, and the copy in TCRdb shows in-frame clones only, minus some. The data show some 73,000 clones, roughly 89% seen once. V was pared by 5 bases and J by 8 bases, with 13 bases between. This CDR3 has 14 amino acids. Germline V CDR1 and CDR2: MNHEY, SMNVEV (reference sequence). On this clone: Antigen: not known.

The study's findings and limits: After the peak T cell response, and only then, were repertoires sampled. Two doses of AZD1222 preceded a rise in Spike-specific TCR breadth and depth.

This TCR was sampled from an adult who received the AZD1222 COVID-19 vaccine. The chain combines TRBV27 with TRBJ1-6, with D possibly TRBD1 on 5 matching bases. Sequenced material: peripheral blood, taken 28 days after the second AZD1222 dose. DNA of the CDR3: TGTGCCAGCAGTAGACGGACGGGGGATTCACCCCTCCACTTT. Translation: CASSRRTGDSPLHF.